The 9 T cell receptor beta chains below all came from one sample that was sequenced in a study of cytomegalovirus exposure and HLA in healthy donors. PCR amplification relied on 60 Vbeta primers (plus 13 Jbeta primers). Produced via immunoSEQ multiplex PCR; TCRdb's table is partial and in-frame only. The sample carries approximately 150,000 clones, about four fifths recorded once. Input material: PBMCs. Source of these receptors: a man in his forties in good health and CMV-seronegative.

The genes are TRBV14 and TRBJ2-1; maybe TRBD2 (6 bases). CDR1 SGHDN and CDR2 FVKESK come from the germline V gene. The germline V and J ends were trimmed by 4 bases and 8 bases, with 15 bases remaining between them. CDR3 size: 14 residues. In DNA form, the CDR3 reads TGTGCCAGCAGCCTAGCGGCTCCGGTCCATGAGCAGTTCTTC. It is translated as CASSLAAPVHEQFF. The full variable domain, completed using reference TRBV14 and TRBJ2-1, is EAGVTQFPSHSVIEKGQTVTLRCDPISGHDNLYWYRRVMGKEIKFLLHFVKESKQDESGMPNNRFLAERTGGTYSTLKVQPAELEDSGVYFCASSLAAPVHEQFFGPGTRLTVL.

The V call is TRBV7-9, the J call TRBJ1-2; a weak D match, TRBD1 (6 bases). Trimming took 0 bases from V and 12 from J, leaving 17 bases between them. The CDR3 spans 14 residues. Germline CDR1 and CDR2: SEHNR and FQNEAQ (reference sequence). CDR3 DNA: TGTGCCAGCAGCTTAGCTGGCCAGTCAACAGGGAACACCTTC. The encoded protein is CASSLAGQSTGNTF. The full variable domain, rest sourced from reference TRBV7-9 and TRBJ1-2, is DTGVSQNPRHKITKRGQNVTFRCDPISEHNRLYWYRQTLGQGPEFLTYFQNEAQLEKSRLLSDRFSAERPKGSFSTLEIQRTEQGDSAMYLCASSLAGQSTGNTFGSGTRLTVV.

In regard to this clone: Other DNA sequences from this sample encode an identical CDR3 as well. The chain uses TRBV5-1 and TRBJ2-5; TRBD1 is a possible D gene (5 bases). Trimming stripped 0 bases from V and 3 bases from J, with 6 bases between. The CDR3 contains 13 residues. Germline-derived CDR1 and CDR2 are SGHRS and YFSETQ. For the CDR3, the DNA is TGCGCCAGCAGCTTGGGCAGGGAAGAGACCCAGTACTTC. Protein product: CASSLGREETQYF. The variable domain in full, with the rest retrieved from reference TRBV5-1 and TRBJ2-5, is KAGVTQTPRYLIKTRGQQVTLSCSPISGHRSVSWYQQTPGQGLQFLFEYFSETQRNKGNFPGRFSGRQFSNSRSEMNVSTLELGDSALYLCASSLGREETQYFGPGTRLLVL.

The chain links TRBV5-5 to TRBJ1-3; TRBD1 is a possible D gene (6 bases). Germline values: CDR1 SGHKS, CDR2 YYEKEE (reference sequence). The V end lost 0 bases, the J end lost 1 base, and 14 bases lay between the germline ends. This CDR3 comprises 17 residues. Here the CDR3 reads CASSLAGDKVSGNTIYF. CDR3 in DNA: TGTGCCAGCAGCTTGGCCGGGGACAAAGTTTCTGGAAACACCATATATTTT.

Here the CDR3 reads CASSPRTSGPTDTQYF. For the CDR3, the DNA is TGTGCCAGCAGCCCCCGGACTAGCGGGCCCACAGATACGCAGTATTTT. The chain couples TRBV7-3 to TRBJ2-3, with 11 bases lining up with TRBD2. V was pared by 5 bases and J by 2 bases, with 6 bases of the junction left unmatched. The CDR3 covers 16 residues. CDR1 is SGHTA and CDR2 is FQGTGA in the germline V gene.

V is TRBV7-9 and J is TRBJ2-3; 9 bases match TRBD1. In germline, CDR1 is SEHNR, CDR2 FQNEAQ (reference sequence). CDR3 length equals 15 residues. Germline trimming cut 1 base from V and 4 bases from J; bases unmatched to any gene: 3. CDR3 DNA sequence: TGTGCCAGCAGCTTAGGGGACAGGGTTGCAGATACGCAGTATTTT. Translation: CASSLGDRVADTQYF.

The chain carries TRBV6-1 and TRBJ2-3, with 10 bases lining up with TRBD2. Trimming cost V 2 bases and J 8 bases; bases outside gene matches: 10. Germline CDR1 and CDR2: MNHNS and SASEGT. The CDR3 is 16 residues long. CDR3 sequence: CASSEREAGGLGTQYF. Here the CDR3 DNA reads TGTGCCAGCAGTGAAAGAGAAGCGGGGGGGCTAGGTACGCAGTATTTT.

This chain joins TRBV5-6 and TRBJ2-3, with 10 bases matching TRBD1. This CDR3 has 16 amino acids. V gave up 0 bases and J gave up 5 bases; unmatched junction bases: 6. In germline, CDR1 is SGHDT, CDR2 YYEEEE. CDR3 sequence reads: CASSLAGTGVKDTQYF. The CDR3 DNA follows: TGTGCCAGCAGCTTGGCCGGGACAGGGGTTAAAGATACGCAGTATTTT.

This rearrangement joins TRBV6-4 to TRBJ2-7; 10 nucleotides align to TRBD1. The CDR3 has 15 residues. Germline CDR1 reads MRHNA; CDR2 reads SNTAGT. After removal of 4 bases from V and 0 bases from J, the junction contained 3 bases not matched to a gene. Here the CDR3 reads CASSAGQGNSYEQYF. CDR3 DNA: TGTGCCAGCAGTGCGGGACAGGGGAACTCCTACGAGCAGTACTTC.